The entry below gives a single T cell receptor (beta chain) sequence along with its context. Under the authors' procedure: Cell counts per sample came from amplifying reference gene primers. The method was immunoSEQ multiplex PCR; TCRdb's version includes in-frame clones alone and lacks a portion of them. V, J and clone size were drawn from that table, and D and trimming were deduced from the DNA. The top ten hold less than 4.5% of the sample, which has over 150,000 clones, roughly 72% seen once. The CDR3 consists of 12 residues. CDR1 and CDR2 from the germline V gene are SNHLY and FYNNEI. Trimming left V 10 bases short and J 3 bases short, with 11 bases between. The sample originates from a study of blood T cell repertoires in COVID-19. Background on the study: COVID-19 samples from acute and convalescent phases originated in the United States, Italy and Spain. Sample material is recorded as cDNA or gDNA derived from T cells, B-cell-depleted T cells, or PBMCs.

The genes are TRBV2 and TRBJ2-3; D is unclear. The sequenced sample consisted of peripheral blood. The TCR comes from a woman of 80 years or more with acute or convalescent COVID-19. The CDR3 is CATTRETDTQYF. The DNA for the CDR3 is TGTGCCACCACCCGAGAAACAGATACGCAGTATTTT.